Sequencing of this T cell receptor (beta chain) was carried out in a study of T-cell reconstitution after alpha-beta-depleted transplantation in children. With V trimmed by 3 bases and J by 5 bases, 7 bases remained unmatched. Looked up from germline, CDR1 is DFQATT and CDR2 is SNEGSKA (reference sequence). The CDR3 is 14 residues long. This clonotype was recorded many times. Its target is not known. Study observations and caveats: Some patients showed high day-60 TCRbeta diversity, which derived from surviving recipient T cells and thymic progenitors.

Unique molecular identifiers were used in preparing the TCRbeta library. TCRdb reanalysed the PCR reads using MiXCR and keeps one entry per CDR3 protein. The sample contains 100,000 to 130,000 distinct CDR3 sequences, 5% to 7% of which appear only once. V gene TRBV20-1 combines with J gene TRBJ2-5; TRBD1 agrees at 9 bases. The material sequenced was PBMCs, mostly from graft donor cells, taken 360 days after TCRalphabeta/CD19-depleted stem cell transplant. The clonotype originates from a male patient aged 2-15 years who had a stem cell transplant for acute lymphoblastic leukemia, so the T cells may come from the graft donor. The DNA for the CDR3 is TGCAGTGCTAGTGAGGACAGGGGATATGAGACCCAGTACTTC. Encoded protein: CSASEDRGYETQYF.